This T cell receptor (beta chain) was captured by sequencing in a study of a mutant IDH1 vaccine in newly diagnosed glioma. Time point in this sample: week 5, during vaccination. With topical imiquimod, each dose of the vaccine consisted of 300 ug of mutant IDH1 20-mer peptide. Assay: immunoSEQ multiplex PCR; the TCRdb copy retains only in-frame clones and omits some. The sample contains about 40,000 clones, roughly 92% of which appear only once. As regards this clone: The antigen is unknown.

This TCR came from a middle-aged man with glioma. The sequencing used PBMCs, collected from a glioma patient whose treatment included an IDH1 peptide vaccine.

The CDR3 nucleotides are TGTGCCTGGAACCGTGGGGGTAGGACTGAAGCTTTCTTT. Its translation is CAWNRGGRTEAFF. The V gene is TRBV30, the J gene TRBJ1-1, with D maybe TRBD1 (5 bases). V lost 4 bases and J 5 bases, leaving 14 bases between the germline ends. This CDR3 is built from 13 residues. Germline CDR1 is GTSNPN and CDR2 is SVGIG (reference sequence).